The 21 T cell receptor beta chains below all came from one sample that was sequenced in a study of identical twins. TCRdb reanalysed the 5' RACE reads using MiXCR and keeps one entry per CDR3 protein. The sample contains about 730,000 distinct CDR3 sequences, approximately 21% of which appear only once. These data are also associated with another study on T cells expressing NK-cell markers.

Sequencing input: PBMCs. The receptors were gathered from a woman aged 18-35 years in good health.

The rearrangement uses TRBV4-2 and TRBJ2-5; 14 bases match TRBD2. J was trimmed by 11 bases and V by 3 bases; bases with no gene match: 8. The CDR3 spans 15 residues. Germline lookup yields CDR1 LGHNA and CDR2 YNFKEQ. CDR3 protein: CASSQSGLAGGIQYF. The CDR3 bases are TGTGCCAGCAGCCAGTCCGGACTAGCGGGGGGAATTCAGTACTTC.

The rearrangement uses TRBV20-1 and TRBJ1-1; 9 positions match TRBD1. Germline CDR1 and CDR2: DFQATT and SNEGSKA (reference sequence). V dropped 3 bases and J dropped 10; count of bases not matched to a gene: 12. This CDR3 region has 14 residues. As DNA, the CDR3 is TGCAGTGCTAGTCTTTCCGGACAGGGGCGGGGAGCTTTCTTT. Translated, it gives CSASLSGQGRGAFF.

The genes are TRBV5-1 and TRBJ2-1; 10 bases are shared with TRBD2. The ends lost 0 bases at V and 3 bases at J; junction bases unmatched: 3. CDR3 size: 16 residues. Germline V gene lookup returns CDR1 SGHRS and CDR2 YFSETQ. The CDR3 here is CASSLGLAGIYNEQFF. The CDR3 DNA reads TGCGCCAGCAGCTTGGGACTAGCGGGCATCTACAATGAGCAGTTCTTC.

V and J are TRBV6-1 and TRBJ2-7; tentative D call: TRBD2 (6 bases). This CDR3 contains 15 residues. Germline lookup yields CDR1 MNHNS and CDR2 SASEGT. V lost 9 bases to trimming and J lost 0 bases, with 18 bases between them. CDR3 DNA sequence: TGTGCCAGTGCCCCAGCGGGCAATCCCTCCTACGAGCAGTACTTC. Translated, it gives CASAPAGNPSYEQYF.

The chain is built from TRBV7-2 and TRBJ2-1, with a tentative D call TRBD2 (6 bases). CDR3 length: 14 residues. V was cut by 6 bases and J by 3 bases, with 12 bases left in between. The germline V gene encodes CDR1 SGHTA and CDR2 FQGNSA. CDR3 region: CASRGRDFYNEQFF. CDR3 nucleotide sequence: TGTGCCAGCAGGGGCCGGGACTTCTACAATGAGCAGTTCTTC.

The V and J genes are TRBV7-2 and TRBJ2-1; a possible D gene is TRBD2 (6 bases). V was shortened by 5 bases and J by 1 base, with 12 bases between the two germline ends. CDR1 and CDR2 (germline): SGHTA, FQGNSA. This CDR3 contains 15 residues. Here the CDR3 DNA reads TGTGCCAGCAGCCCCGGGACTCCTTCCTACAATGAGCAGTTCTTC. Its translation is CASSPGTPSYNEQFF.

The chain recombines TRBV12-3 or TRBV12-4 with TRBJ2-1; D is possibly TRBD1 (6 bases). Trimming took off 6 bases at V and 3 bases at J, with 9 bases between the two ends. The CDR3 contains 13 residues. CDR3 loop: CASRWTDYNEQFF. CDR3 nucleotide sequence: TGTGCCAGCAGGTGGACAGACTACAATGAGCAGTTCTTC.

This clonotype was found a few times. V gene TRBV6-1 combines with J gene TRBJ1-1; D may be TRBD1 (5 bases). V was clipped by 2 bases and J by 1 base, with 8 bases between them. The germline gives CDR1 MNHNS, CDR2 SASEGT. The CDR3 runs 14 residues. CDR3 sequence (DNA): TGTGCCAGCAGTGAAATGAGGGGGAACACTGAAGCTTTCTTT. This codes for CASSEMRGNTEAFF.

The chain combines TRBV20-1 with TRBJ2-1; 8 nucleotides line up with TRBD2. Trimming took 4 bases from V and 2 from J; bases not matched to a gene: 4. CDR3 length equals 14 residues. Germline lookup yields CDR1 DFQATT and CDR2 SNEGSKA (reference sequence). CDR3 nucleotide sequence: TGCAGTGCTATAACTAGCGGACCCTACAATGAGCAGTTCTTC. Protein sequence: CSAITSGPYNEQFF.

This clonotype has at least ten counts. V and J are TRBV5-6 and TRBJ2-5; the D gene is possibly TRBD1 (5 bases). The CDR3 is 16 residues long. The germline V gene encodes CDR1 SGHDT and CDR2 YYEEEE. Trimming took off 5 bases at V and 2 bases at J, with 19 bases between the two ends. CDR3 residues: CASSPFPPRQQETQYF. For the CDR3, the DNA is TGTGCCAGCAGTCCCTTTCCCCCACGACAGCAAGAGACCCAGTACTTC.

To note about this clonotype: Germline and junction disagree at one end, which may indicate a read error. The chain has TRBV7-7 and TRBJ2-1; D perhaps matches TRBD1 (6 bases). CDR1 and CDR2 from the germline V gene are SSHAT and FNYEAQ (reference sequence). The CDR3 contains 13 residues. This CDR3 reads CASSLETGGEQFF. DNA of the CDR3: TGTGCTAGCAGCTTGGAGACAGGCGGGGAGCAGTTCTTC.

This clonotype was observed a few times. J is TRBJ2-1 and V is TRBV29-1; 9 bases agree with TRBD2. Germline V gene data show CDR1 as SQVTM and CDR2 as ANQGSEA. CDR3 length: 11 residues. The CDR3 sequence is CSGLAPGGQFF. CDR3 sequence (DNA): TGCAGTGGACTAGCGCCCGGGGGGCAGTTCTTC.

This clonotype was picked up a small number of times. This rearrangement joins TRBV20-1 to TRBJ2-1, with 9 positions matching TRBD2. The CDR3 length is 14 residues. Germline lookup yields CDR1 DFQATT and CDR2 SNEGSKA (reference sequence). The CDR3 DNA is TGCAGCCTCTTGCGGGGGGGCCTCTACAATGAGCAGTTCTTC. Translated: CSLLRGGLYNEQFF.

V usage is TRBV10-3 and J usage is TRBJ2-1, with TRBD2 matching 11 bases. CDR3 size: 19 residues. Germline V lookup: CDR1 ENHRY, CDR2 SYGVKD. V was clipped by 11 bases and J by 0 bases; unmatched bases: 18. CDR3 in amino acids: CAVESAASGRSFSYNEQFF. CDR3 in DNA: TGTGCCGTCGAGTCAGCGGCTAGCGGGAGGTCTTTCTCCTACAATGAGCAGTTCTTC.

This clonotype was observed many times. In DNA, the CDR3 is TGCGCCAGCAGCTTGAATGGACTAGAGCCAGGAGATACGCAGTATTTT. Protein sequence: CASSLNGLEPGDTQYF. This chain connects TRBV5-1 to TRBJ2-3, with 7 bases aligning to TRBD2. Germline values: CDR1 SGHRS, CDR2 YFSETQ. V was pared by 1 base and J by 5 bases, with 10 bases of the junction left unmatched. The CDR3 runs 16 residues.

Notes on this clonotype: Given a much more abundant clone one base away, this may be a read error. V and J are TRBV29-1 and TRBJ2-2; TRBD2 matches at 9 bases. Germline V gives CDR1 SQVTM, CDR2 ANQGSEA. The CDR3 length is 13 residues. This CDR3 is CSVRTSEGGELVF. The CDR3 DNA sequence: TGCAGCGTCCGGACTAGCGAGGGCGGGGAGCTGGTTTTT.

This clonotype was counted a few times. Here the CDR3 DNA reads TGTGCCAGCAGTGTTGGGACAGTTTCTTCACCCCTCCACTTT. This sequence encodes CASSVGTVSSPLHF. The rearrangement joins TRBV6-1 to TRBJ1-6; 7 bases are a match to TRBD1. With V trimmed by 4 bases and J by 9 bases, 6 bases remained unmatched. This CDR3 spans 14 amino acids. CDR1 is MNHNS and CDR2 is SASEGT in the germline V gene.

The table lists this clonotype with a count of one. The chain joins TRBV7-9 to TRBJ1-6, with D possibly matching TRBD1 (5 bases). Germline V CDR1 and CDR2: SEHNR, FQNEAQ (reference sequence). The V end lost 5 bases, the J end lost 6 bases, and 14 bases lay between the germline ends. The CDR3 extends over 15 amino acids. The CDR3 is CASSPTTAPNSPLHF. The CDR3 DNA is TGTGCCAGCAGCCCCACGACAGCGCCTAATTCACCCCTCCACTTT.

In this sample, this clonotype turned up a few times. The V and J genes are TRBV20-1 and TRBJ2-5; D gene ambiguous. This CDR3 has 14 residues. Germline CDR1 and CDR2: DFQATT and SNEGSKA (reference sequence). The V and J ends lost 1 base and 5 bases respectively, with 14 bases between them. The CDR3 loop is CSARAQAPRETQYF. The CDR3 bases are TGCAGTGCTAGAGCCCAGGCCCCTCGGGAGACCCAGTACTTC.

This clonotype was seen a few times. This sequence joins TRBV10-2 and TRBJ2-5; 7 bases map to TRBD2. CDR3 length equals 13 residues. Germline-derived CDR1 and CDR2 are WSHSY and SAAADI. V shed 7 bases, J shed 7 bases, and the junction held 9 bases outside the gene matches. The CDR3 spells CASTLARMGTQYF. For the CDR3, the DNA is TGCGCCAGCACACTAGCGCGGATGGGGACCCAGTACTTC.

This clonotype appeared a few times. The chain combines TRBV5-5 with TRBJ2-7, with D uncertain. The V gene's germline CDR1 is SGHKS and CDR2 YYEKEE (reference sequence). V dropped 0 bases and J dropped 3 bases, with 16 bases sitting between them. The CDR3 is 16 residues long. The CDR3 sequence is CASSLAVSPRFYEQYF. The CDR3, as DNA: TGTGCCAGCAGCTTGGCCGTTAGTCCACGCTTCTACGAGCAGTACTTC.